The 13 T cell receptor beta chains presented below share a single source sample, sequenced in a study of siplizumab effects on memory and regulatory T cells (dated by TCRdb to about 2019). Library prep was done by the immunoSEQ multiplex PCR assay. Drawn from immuneACCESS, this table holds only the in-frame rearrangements with V and J called that TCRdb kept. Clones are partly lost; checked studies trace under half to an unresolved V gene and leave the rest unexplained. This sample is represented by about 100,000 clones; about 95% of them were singletons. In total, the top ten clones hold over 1% of the sample. The material sequenced was non-Treg CD4+ T cells sorted from blood. The cell subset or site tag for this specimen amounts to: FACS-sorted unstimulated CD4+ non-regulatory T cells. Receptor source: a human donor in good health.

The genes are TRBV28 and TRBJ2-6, with 9 positions matching TRBD1. CDR3 size: 16 residues. In germline, CDR1 is MDHEN, CDR2 SYDVKM. The ends lost 10 bases at V and 4 bases at J; junction bases unmatched: 11. The CDR3 DNA sequence: TGTGCCACCAGAACAGGGGGCGTGTTGGGGGCCAACGTCCTGACTTTC. This encodes CATRTGGVLGANVLTF.

The chain is built from TRBV4-1 and TRBJ2-7; TRBD2 matches 8 bases. After removal of 1 base from V and 2 bases from J, the junction contained 4 bases not matched to a gene. This CDR3 is 15 amino acids long. Per the germline V gene, CDR1 is MGHRA and CDR2 is YSYEKL. This CDR3 reads CASSQGVAGPYEQYF. The CDR3, as DNA: TGCGCCAGCAGCCAAGGGGTAGCGGGGCCCTACGAGCAGTACTTC.

In this sample, this clone turned up once. The rearrangement joins TRBV7-2 to TRBJ2-5; 8 bases line up with TRBD1. V trimming: 4 bases; J trimming: 4 bases; junction bases outside the gene matches: 8. The CDR3 is 15 residues long. Germline-derived CDR1 and CDR2 are SGHTA and FQGNSA. The CDR3 loop reads CASSWGRQGRETQYF. CDR3 in DNA: TGTGCCAGCAGCTGGGGCCGACAGGGGAGAGAGACCCAGTACTTC.

The chain carries TRBV19 and TRBJ2-5, with 8 bases fitting TRBD2. The J call may be wrong; the DNA end is better matched by TRBJ2-7. Looked up from germline, CDR1 is LNHDA and CDR2 is SQIVND (reference sequence). The length of the CDR3 is 16 residues. Here the CDR3 reads CASSIFAGGSSYEQYF. CDR3 DNA sequence: TGTGCCAGTAGTATTTTCGCGGGAGGAAGCTCCTACGAGCAGTACTTC.

This chain uses TRBV27 with TRBJ1-1; D gene unclear. The germline V gene encodes CDR1 MNHEY and CDR2 SMNVEV (reference sequence). The germline V and J ends were trimmed by 3 bases and 4 bases, with 12 bases remaining between them. The CDR3 has 14 amino acids. The CDR3 loop reads CASSFLAPVTEAFF. CDR3 DNA: TGTGCCAGCAGTTTCTTGGCGCCGGTCACTGAAGCTTTCTTT.

The gene calls are TRBV18 and TRBJ2-5; weak D call: TRBD2 (5 bases). This CDR3 region has 14 residues. Germline V gene sequence: CDR1 KGHSH, CDR2 LQKENI. V was pared by 3 bases and J by 3 bases, with 11 bases between. CDR3 coding DNA: TGTGCCAGCTCACCCCTGGAGGAAGAAGAGACCCAGTACTTC. This encodes CASSPLEEEETQYF.

The chain carries TRBV2 and TRBJ1-2; TRBD1 agrees at 7 bases. This CDR3 has 15 amino acids. Germline V gives CDR1 SNHLY, CDR2 FYNNEI. With 3 bases clipped from V and 6 bases from J, the junction kept 10 bases outside the gene matches. Here the CDR3 reads CASSEGSGGFNGYTF. The CDR3 coding sequence is TGTGCCAGCAGTGAGGGTTCAGGGGGTTTTAATGGCTACACCTTC.

The rearrangement links TRBV5-4 to TRBJ1-2, with 7 bases matching TRBD1. The CDR3 length is 15 residues. Per germline, CDR1 SGHNT and CDR2 YYREEE (reference sequence). J was trimmed by 0 bases and V by 4 bases; bases with no gene match: 6. The CDR3: CASSRGTETNYGYTF. In DNA form, the CDR3 reads TGTGCCAGCAGCCGAGGGACAGAAACTAACTATGGCTACACCTTC.

This clone was counted once. DNA of the CDR3: TGTGCCAGCAGTGCGACCGGGAACACTGAAGCTTTCTTT. Translation: CASSATGNTEAFF. The genes are TRBV2 and TRBJ1-1; no reliable D call. CDR3 length: 13 residues. CDR1 and CDR2 from the germline V gene are SNHLY and FYNNEI. Trimming left V 4 bases short and J 1 base short, with 7 bases between.

The chain uses TRBV2 and TRBJ1-2; maybe TRBD1 (6 bases). Trimming removed 3 bases at V and 6 bases at J, with 14 bases between. The CDR3 is 14 residues long. The germline V gene has CDR1 SNHLY and CDR2 FYNNEI. The CDR3 is CASSEQGQVNGYTF. The CDR3 nucleotides read TGTGCCAGCAGTGAGCAGGGGCAGGTTAATGGCTACACCTTC.

The chain is built from TRBV5-1 and TRBJ1-2, with TRBD1 matching 7 bases. Per germline, CDR1 SGHRS and CDR2 YFSETQ. The CDR3 totals 15 residues. J gave up 6 bases and V 4 bases, and 12 bases lay outside the gene matches. The CDR3 loop reads CASSPDRASLDGYTF. The CDR3 DNA reads as TGCGCCAGCAGCCCAGACAGGGCTAGTTTGGATGGCTACACCTTC.

The V gene is TRBV23-1, the J gene TRBJ2-2; 7 nucleotides agree with TRBD2. TRBV23-1 is an ORF for which the function is uncertain. With 0 bases clipped from V and 5 bases from J, the junction kept 6 bases outside the gene matches. This CDR3 has 16 residues. In nucleotides, the CDR3 is TGCGCCAGCAGTCAATCGGGCGGGGGATGGACCGGGGAGCTGTTTTTT. This translates into CASSQSGGGWTGELFF.

CDR3 coding DNA: TGTGCCAGCAGTTTCTTAGAGGGCTATGGACTAGCGGGACCCTACGAGCAGTACTTC. Translation gives CASSFLEGYGLAGPYEQYF. The genes are TRBV11-2 and TRBJ2-7; 12 bases agree with TRBD2. This CDR3 is built from 19 residues. After removal of 6 bases from V and 2 bases from J, the junction contained 17 bases not matched to a gene. Germline assignment: CDR1 SGHAT and CDR2 FQNNGV. The full variable domain, with the rest looked up from reference TRBV11-2 and TRBJ2-7, is EAGVAQSPRYKIIEKRQSVAFWCNPISGHATLYWYQQILGQGPKLLIQFQNNGVVDDSQLPKDRFSAERLKGVDSTLKIQPAKLEDSAVYLCASSFLEGYGLAGPYEQYFGPGTRLTVT.